These T cell receptor beta chains were read from a single sample in a study of shared clonotypes between healthy human individuals. Clones were sequenced by immunoSEQ multiplex PCR, and TCRdb holds only the in-frame ones, with some missing. The sample shows 2 million to 2.5 million clones, over 90% of them seen only once. The sample consisted of naive CD4+ T cells from PBMCs. These receptors were obtained from a man younger than 35 in good health. Some clones in this sample may be carry-over from other donors' samples. The CDR3 runs from the conserved cysteine through the conserved F or W. Each record gives: D gene, J gene, clone size, V gene, CDR3 protein, CDR3 DNA. A D gene is named only where the DNA matches it firmly. Rows may omit the clone size; those that give it use once, few, many or a size class.

d_call: -
j_call: TRBJ2-3
clone_size: -
v_call: TRBV29-1
cdr3_aa: CSVDEGRYTDTQYF
cdr3_nt: TGCAGCGTTGATGAAGGGCGGTACACAGATACGCAGTATTTT

d_call: TRBD2
j_call: TRBJ2-5
clone_size: once
v_call: TRBV5-1
cdr3_aa: CASSFPGLAGEETQYF
cdr3_nt: TGCGCCAGCAGCTTTCCCGGACTAGCGGGAGAAGAGACCCAGTACTTC

d_call: -
j_call: TRBJ1-2
clone_size: -
v_call: TRBV2
cdr3_aa: CASSVHGQNYGYTF
cdr3_nt: TGTGCCAGCAGTGTCCACGGACAGAACTATGGCTACACCTTC

d_call: TRBD2
j_call: TRBJ2-1
clone_size: -
v_call: TRBV18
cdr3_aa: CASSPRSGLDSNEQFF
cdr3_nt: TGTGCCAGCTCACCACGATCGGGACTAGATTCCAATGAGCAGTTCTTC

d_call: -
j_call: TRBJ1-1
clone_size: -
v_call: TRBV5-6
cdr3_aa: CASSASFTGNTEAFF
cdr3_nt: TGTGCCAGCAGCGCCAGCTTTACAGGGAACACTGAAGCTTTCTTT

d_call: TRBD1
j_call: TRBJ2-5
clone_size: -
v_call: TRBV5-1
cdr3_aa: CASSGQGQETQYF
cdr3_nt: TGCGCCAGCAGCGGACAGGGACAAGAGACCCAGTACTTC

d_call: -
j_call: TRBJ1-4
clone_size: -
v_call: TRBV6-5
cdr3_aa: CASTPFGGAHEKLFF
cdr3_nt: TGTGCCAGCACTCCTTTTGGGGGGGCGCATGAAAAACTGTTTTTT

d_call: TRBD2
j_call: TRBJ2-3
clone_size: -
v_call: TRBV30
cdr3_aa: CAWSVPSGSTDTQYF
cdr3_nt: TGTGCCTGGAGTGTACCTAGCGGGAGCACAGATACGCAGTATTTT

d_call: TRBD2
j_call: TRBJ2-2
clone_size: -
v_call: TRBV18
cdr3_aa: CASSSTFAGAGELFF
cdr3_nt: TGTGCCAGCTCCTCCACGTTCGCGGGAGCCGGGGAGCTGTTTTTT

d_call: -
j_call: TRBJ2-7
clone_size: few
v_call: TRBV30
cdr3_aa: CAWSQGRTYEQYF
cdr3_nt: TGTGCCTGGAGTCAGGGGCGAACCTACGAGCAGTACTTC

d_call: -
j_call: TRBJ1-5
clone_size: -
v_call: TRBV7-9
cdr3_aa: CASSGTGSNQPQHF
cdr3_nt: TGTGCCAGCAGCGGAACAGGGAGCAATCAGCCCCAGCATTTT

d_call: TRBD1
j_call: TRBJ2-5
clone_size: -
v_call: TRBV6-6
cdr3_aa: CASSYSGGQGRETQYF
cdr3_nt: TGTGCCAGCAGTTACTCGGGGGGACAGGGAAGGGAGACCCAGTACTTC

d_call: TRBD1
j_call: TRBJ1-2
clone_size: -
v_call: TRBV7-2
cdr3_aa: CASSSTGGRSVYGYTF
cdr3_nt: TGTGCCAGCAGCTCGACAGGGGGGAGAAGCGTCTATGGCTACACCTTC

d_call: -
j_call: TRBJ2-2
clone_size: -
v_call: TRBV11-3
cdr3_aa: CVSSFGTGELFF
cdr3_nt: TGTGTCAGCAGCTTCGGCACCGGGGAGCTGTTTTTT

d_call: -
j_call: TRBJ2-5
clone_size: -
v_call: TRBV11-2
cdr3_aa: CASSSRPAGTQYF
cdr3_nt: TGTGCCAGCAGCTCCCGACCAGCGGGGACCCAGTACTTC

d_call: -
j_call: TRBJ1-1
clone_size: few
v_call: TRBV4-2
cdr3_aa: CASSQGAGTEAFF
cdr3_nt: TGTGCCAGCAGCCAAGGGGCCGGGACTGAAGCTTTCTTT

d_call: -
j_call: TRBJ2-3
clone_size: -
v_call: TRBV4-1
cdr3_aa: CASSLPRGSADTQYF
cdr3_nt: TGCGCCAGCAGCCTACCTCGGGGGAGCGCAGATACGCAGTATTTT

d_call: -
j_call: TRBJ1-2
clone_size: -
v_call: TRBV28
cdr3_aa: CASSNRDGYTF
cdr3_nt: TGTGCCAGCAGCAACAGGGATGGCTACACCTTC

d_call: -
j_call: TRBJ1-4
clone_size: -
v_call: TRBV5-1
cdr3_aa: CASSLAGREGEKLFF
cdr3_nt: TGCGCCAGCAGCTTGGCCGGCCGTGAGGGTGAAAAACTGTTTTTT

d_call: -
j_call: TRBJ2-7
clone_size: -
v_call: TRBV5-1
cdr3_aa: CASSLERPGDTYEQYF
cdr3_nt: TGCGCCAGCAGCTTGGAGAGGCCGGGAGACACCTACGAGCAGTACTTC

d_call: -
j_call: TRBJ2-2
clone_size: once
v_call: TRBV28
cdr3_aa: CASIPSGATGELFF
cdr3_nt: TGTGCCAGCATCCCTTCCGGGGCCACCGGGGAGCTGTTTTTT

d_call: TRBD2
j_call: TRBJ2-1
clone_size: once
v_call: TRBV11-2
cdr3_aa: CASSSLTSGRRNEQFF
cdr3_nt: TGTGCCAGCAGCTCTCTGACTAGCGGGCGCCGCAATGAGCAGTTCTTC

d_call: TRBD1
j_call: TRBJ1-5
clone_size: once
v_call: TRBV10-3
cdr3_aa: CAISKGQGADGNQPQHF
cdr3_nt: TGTGCCATCAGCAAAGGACAGGGGGCGGACGGCAATCAGCCCCAGCATTTT

d_call: -
j_call: TRBJ2-5
clone_size: -
v_call: TRBV5-1
cdr3_aa: CASSLTGFETQYF
cdr3_nt: TGCGCCAGCAGCTTAACAGGGTTCGAGACCCAGTACTTC

d_call: TRBD2
j_call: TRBJ2-7
clone_size: -
v_call: TRBV4-1
cdr3_aa: CASSQTLAGGQYEQYF
cdr3_nt: TGCGCCAGCAGCCAGACCCTAGCGGGAGGCCAGTACGAGCAGTACTTC

d_call: TRBD2
j_call: TRBJ2-5
clone_size: -
v_call: TRBV5-1
cdr3_aa: CASSSTSGTETQYF
cdr3_nt: TGCGCCAGCAGCTCGACTAGCGGGACAGAGACCCAGTACTTC

d_call: -
j_call: TRBJ1-2
clone_size: -
v_call: TRBV28
cdr3_aa: CASSLRGAFGYTF
cdr3_nt: TGTGCCAGCAGTCTTCGGGGGGCCTTTGGCTACACCTTC

d_call: -
j_call: TRBJ1-2
clone_size: -
v_call: TRBV5-5
cdr3_aa: CASNPHITGNYGYTF
cdr3_nt: TGTGCCAGCAACCCTCACATTACAGGGAACTATGGCTACACCTTC

d_call: TRBD1
j_call: TRBJ1-5
clone_size: -
v_call: TRBV9
cdr3_aa: CASRKGGSSNQPQHF
cdr3_nt: TGTGCCAGCAGAAAAGGGGGCTCCAGCAATCAGCCCCAGCATTTT

d_call: TRBD2
j_call: TRBJ2-3
clone_size: few
v_call: TRBV5-1
cdr3_aa: CASSLGGGSRTDTQYF
cdr3_nt: TGCGCCAGCAGCTTGGGGGGCGGGAGTCGTACAGATACGCAGTATTTT

d_call: -
j_call: TRBJ2-7
clone_size: -
v_call: TRBV5-8
cdr3_aa: CASSLEGIYEQYF
cdr3_nt: TGTGCCAGCAGCTTGGAAGGGATCTACGAGCAGTACTTC

d_call: -
j_call: TRBJ2-7
clone_size: -
v_call: TRBV7-9
cdr3_aa: CASSPLRASPSGEQYF
cdr3_nt: TGTGCCAGCAGTCCCCTCAGGGCCTCCCCTTCGGGGGAGCAGTACTTC

d_call: -
j_call: TRBJ2-3
clone_size: -
v_call: TRBV5-6
cdr3_aa: CASSFVTWGTDTQYF
cdr3_nt: TGTGCCAGCAGCTTCGTGACATGGGGAACAGATACGCAGTATTTT

d_call: TRBD1
j_call: TRBJ2-5
clone_size: -
v_call: TRBV7-9
cdr3_aa: CASSLATGTGGLQETQYF
cdr3_nt: TGTGCCAGCAGCTTAGCAACCGGGACAGGGGGCCTCCAAGAGACCCAGTACTTC

d_call: -
j_call: TRBJ1-2
clone_size: -
v_call: TRBV7-9
cdr3_aa: CASSPGPLNYGYTF
cdr3_nt: TGTGCCAGCAGCCCCGGGCCCCTAAACTATGGCTACACCTTC

d_call: -
j_call: TRBJ2-4
clone_size: -
v_call: TRBV6-1
cdr3_aa: CASGGFTLAKNIQYF
cdr3_nt: TGTGCCAGCGGAGGGTTTACGTTAGCCAAAAACATTCAGTACTTC

d_call: TRBD1
j_call: TRBJ2-3
clone_size: -
v_call: TRBV19
cdr3_aa: CASSMRDRGGTDTQYF
cdr3_nt: TGTGCCAGTAGTATGCGGGACAGGGGAGGGACAGATACGCAGTATTTT

d_call: TRBD2
j_call: TRBJ2-2
clone_size: once
v_call: TRBV7-9
cdr3_aa: CASSPWTSGSGRTGELFF
cdr3_nt: TGTGCCAGCAGCCCTTGGACTAGCGGGAGTGGGCGCACCGGGGAGCTGTTTTTT

d_call: -
j_call: TRBJ2-1
clone_size: -
v_call: TRBV2
cdr3_aa: CASNLGHYNEQFF
cdr3_nt: TGTGCCAGCAATTTGGGACACTACAATGAGCAGTTCTTC

d_call: -
j_call: TRBJ2-2
clone_size: -
v_call: TRBV6-5
cdr3_aa: CASSYSGTRVTGELFF
cdr3_nt: TGTGCCAGCAGTTACTCCGGGACACGGGTCACCGGGGAGCTGTTTTTT